This T cell receptor beta chain was obtained from a study of T-cell reconstitution after alpha-beta-depleted transplantation in children. Findings of the study overall: The authors attributed T-cell counts and diversity one year after transplant mostly to newly produced T cells.

This clonotype was detected only a few times. The antigen is unknown. The CDR3 has 15 amino acids. Trimming removed 7 bases from V and 5 bases from J; junction bases left unmatched: 15. The germline V gene has CDR1 SQVTM and CDR2 ANQGSEA. Researchers prepared the TCRbeta library using unique molecular identifiers, the study reports. Each CDR3 protein gets one entry after TCRdb re-called the PCR reads with MiXCR. The sample consists of around 300,000 distinct CDR3 sequences, around 20% of them appearing once. The source material was PBMCs, mostly from graft donor cells, sampled 180 days after TCRalphabeta/CD19-depleted stem cell transplant. The chain couples TRBV29-1 to TRBJ2-7, with 9 bases matching TRBD2. The sequence was collected from a male patient younger than 18 who had a stem cell transplant for acute lymphoblastic leukemia, so the T cells may come from the graft donor. The CDR3 sequence is CSARFSLAGKDEQYF. CDR3 nucleotide sequence: TGCAGCGCCAGGTTCTCGCTAGCGGGAAAGGACGAGCAGTACTTC.